This T cell receptor beta chain derives from a study of blood T cell repertoires in COVID-19. Study-wide context: Sample material is recorded as cDNA or gDNA derived from T cells, B-cell-depleted T cells, or PBMCs.

Profiling relied on immunoSEQ multiplex PCR, and the TCRdb table lists in-frame clones only, not all of them. This table has approximately 76,000 clones, around 83% appearing once. Germline assignment: CDR1 SNHLY and CDR2 FYNNEI. The trim removed 8 bases at V and 0 bases at J, leaving 4 bases unmatched. The CDR3 is made up of 13 amino acids. This sequence joins TRBV2 and TRBJ2-7, with 7 bases lining up with TRBD1. This receptor was identified in an elderly man with active or convalescent COVID-19. The sequenced sample was peripheral blood. The CDR3 loop reads CASCGQVSYEQYF. The CDR3 DNA follows: TGTGCCAGCTGTGGACAGGTCTCCTACGAGCAGTACTTC. The full variable domain, its missing parts supplied by reference TRBV2 and TRBJ2-7, is EPEVTQTPSHQVTQMGQEVILRCVPISNHLYFYWYRQILGQKVEFLVSFYNNEISEKSEIFDDQFSVERPDGSNFTLKIRSTKLEDSAMYFCASCGQVSYEQYFGPGTRLTVT.